One sample yielded the 25 T cell receptor beta chains listed below, sequenced in a study of shared clonotypes between healthy human individuals. Clones were read by immunoSEQ multiplex PCR, and TCRdb kept only the in-frame ones, dropping some. The repertoire holds about 680,000 clones, with less than 80% as singletons. The sequenced sample consisted of memory CD4+ T cells sorted from blood. The subset denotes: CD45RA-negative fraction. These receptors came from a woman between 25 and 40 years old in good health.

This rearrangement joins TRBV5-1 to TRBJ1-1; 7 nucleotides agree with TRBD1. With 0 bases clipped from V and 1 base from J, the junction kept 6 bases outside the gene matches. This CDR3 is built from 16 residues. Germline CDR1 is SGHRS and CDR2 is YFSETQ. The CDR3 DNA sequence: TGCGCCAGCAGCTTGGGTCCCACAGGGGCGAACACTGAAGCTTTCTTT. This codes for CASSLGPTGANTEAFF.

J is TRBJ1-2 and V is TRBV10-3, with 11 bases fitting TRBD1. The V and J ends lost 3 bases and 10 bases, in that order; junction bases with no gene match: 7. CDR1 is ENHRY, CDR2 SYGVKD, per germline. The CDR3 is 14 residues long. CDR3 bases: TGTGCCATCAGTGATTCGGGACAGGGGGACGTCTACACCTTC. Its protein product is CAISDSGQGDVYTF.

This chain uses TRBV19 with TRBJ2-2, with a possible D match to TRBD1 (6 bases). Trimming left V 5 bases short and J 4 bases short, with 8 bases between. The CDR3 consists of 13 residues. Germline lookup yields CDR1 LNHDA and CDR2 SQIVND (reference sequence). CDR3 loop: CASSSGATGELFF. CDR3 DNA sequence: TGTGCCAGTAGTTCAGGGGCCACCGGGGAGCTGTTTTTT. The whole variable domain, filled in from reference TRBV19 and TRBJ2-2, reads DGGITQSPKYLFRKEGQNVTLSCEQNLNHDAMYWYRQDPGQGLRLIYYSQIVNDFQKGDIAEGYSVSREKKESFPLTVTSAQKNPTAFYLCASSSGATGELFFGEGSRLTVL.

The sample holds one count of this clone. The V call is TRBV18, the J call TRBJ2-7, with 7 bases aligning to TRBD2. Trimming took 1 base from V and 3 from J; bases not matched to a gene: 18. The germline gives CDR1 KGHSH, CDR2 LQKENI. The CDR3 length is 19 residues. The CDR3 region is CASSPRGGWTRLIRYEQYF. Here the CDR3 DNA reads TGTGCCAGCTCACCACGGGGTGGCTGGACTAGACTAATTCGCTACGAGCAGTACTTC.

The chain employs TRBV28 and TRBJ1-2, with 9 nucleotides matching TRBD1. CDR1 is MDHEN and CDR2 is SYDVKM in the germline V gene. This CDR3 region has 12 residues. With 7 bases clipped from V and 8 bases from J, the junction kept 5 bases outside the gene matches. The DNA for the CDR3 is TGTGCCAGCATGACAGGGGGGGACGGCTACACCTTC. This codes for CASMTGGDGYTF.

This chain links TRBV10-2 with TRBJ1-1, with 7 bases fitting TRBD1. CDR3 length: 15 residues. Germline lookup yields CDR1 WSHSY and CDR2 SAAADI. Trimming cost V 4 bases and J 0 bases; bases outside gene matches: 5. The CDR3 coding sequence is TGCGCCAGCAGTGGGGGACAGACCATGAACACTGAAGCTTTCTTT. Translation: CASSGGQTMNTEAFF.

The chain recombines TRBV30 with TRBJ1-2, with 9 bases matching TRBD1. Germline V gene data show CDR1 as GTSNPN and CDR2 as SVGIG (reference sequence). The CDR3 spans 16 residues. Losses at the gene ends were 0 bases for V and 2 bases for J; bases not matched to a gene: 7. The CDR3 DNA sequence: TGTGCCTGGAGTGTACAGGGGACAGGGAAAAACTATGGCTACACCTTC. Translation gives CAWSVQGTGKNYGYTF.

The rearrangement links TRBV7-2 to TRBJ2-4; the D call may be TRBD1 or TRBD2 (5 bases each). Germline V gives CDR1 SGHTA, CDR2 FQGNSA. The CDR3 contains 14 residues. V lost 5 bases and J lost 5, with 13 bases in between. This CDR3 is CASSGTRAENIQYF. For the CDR3, the DNA is TGTGCCAGCAGCGGGACGCGGGCCGAAAACATTCAGTACTTC.

This sequence joins TRBV7-9 and TRBJ2-2; D unclear. CDR1 SEHNR and CDR2 FQNEAQ come from the germline V gene (reference sequence). The CDR3 is made up of 15 amino acids. The V end lost 7 bases, the J end lost 4 bases, and 16 bases lay between the germline ends. The CDR3 reads CASKTFSSATGELFF. CDR3 bases: TGTGCCAGCAAGACCTTCTCTTCGGCCACCGGGGAGCTGTTTTTT.

The chain recombines TRBV28 with TRBJ1-5, with TRBD1 identical over 8 bases. V trimming: 5 bases; J trimming: 9 bases; junction bases outside the gene matches: 9. CDR3 length equals 14 residues. CDR1 MDHEN and CDR2 SYDVKM come from the germline V gene. CDR3 sequence: CASSPEDRASPQHF. In DNA form, the CDR3 reads TGTGCCAGCAGTCCGGAGGACAGGGCCTCGCCCCAGCATTTT.

V usage is TRBV15 and J usage is TRBJ1-5; TRBD1 matches at 7 bases. In germline, CDR1 is LNHNV, CDR2 YYDKDF (reference sequence). The CDR3 consists of 14 residues. Unmatched junction bases numbered 11, after V lost 5 bases and J lost 10 bases. The CDR3 region is CATSLRTGRRPQHF. The CDR3 region has the DNA TGTGCCACCAGCTTACGGACAGGCCGGCGCCCCCAGCATTTT.

As for this clone: The junction and the germline gene differ at one end; a read error may be behind it. This chain joins TRBV6-6 and TRBJ2-1, with 10 bases aligning to TRBD2. The CDR3 runs to 14 residues. Germline V gene data show CDR1 as MNHNY and CDR2 as SVGAGI (reference sequence). The chain's CDR3 is CASSASGSSNEQFF. CDR3 DNA: TGTGCCAGCAGCGCTAGCGGGAGTAGCAATGAACAGTTCTTC.

The genes are TRBV28 and TRBJ2-2; 8 nucleotides line up with TRBD1. The CDR3 sequence is 15 residues long. Germline V gene lookup returns CDR1 MDHEN and CDR2 SYDVKM. The V and J ends lost 3 bases and 4 bases, in that order; junction bases with no gene match: 4. The CDR3 nucleotides read TGTGCCAGCAGTTTGGGCAGGGGGCGCACCGGGGAGCTGTTTTTT. It is translated as CASSLGRGRTGELFF.

The V call is TRBV19, the J call TRBJ2-1, with TRBD2 matching over 7 bases. The CDR3 has 15 residues. V lost 4 bases, J lost 3 bases, and 6 bases stayed unmatched. Germline V lookup: CDR1 LNHDA, CDR2 SQIVND (reference sequence). The CDR3 bases are TGTGCCAGTAGTAGGGCTAGCGGATACTACAATGAGCAGTTCTTC. Its translation: CASSRASGYYNEQFF.

This clone was counted between two and nine times. The chain has TRBV2 and TRBJ1-3; no clear D gene. V lost 6 bases to trimming and J lost 2 bases, with 5 bases between them. Germline V CDR1 and CDR2: SNHLY, FYNNEI. This CDR3 spans 12 amino acids. CDR3 sequence: CASRLAGNTIYF. The DNA of the CDR3 is TGTGCCAGCAGACTGGCTGGAAACACCATATATTTT.

This chain links TRBV4-1 with TRBJ2-1, with D perhaps TRBD2 (5 bases). The CDR3 is 16 amino acids. CDR1 MGHRA and CDR2 YSYEKL come from the germline V gene. Trimming shortened V by 4 bases and J by 0 bases, and 13 bases separated the two germline ends. The CDR3 nucleotides are TGCGCCAGCAGCCCGACCGGGGTAAGCTCCTACAATGAGCAGTTCTTC. Its translation is CASSPTGVSSYNEQFF.

The V call is TRBV28, the J call TRBJ2-2; 11 bases map to TRBD2. The CDR3 is 16 amino acids. Per the germline V gene, CDR1 is MDHEN and CDR2 is SYDVKM. Trimming cost V 4 bases and J 6 bases; bases outside gene matches: 7. The CDR3 region is CASSSGSGRAPGELFF. CDR3 nucleotide sequence: TGTGCCAGCAGTTCCGGTAGCGGGAGGGCCCCCGGGGAGCTGTTTTTT.

This sequence joins TRBV5-1 and TRBJ2-7, with TRBD2 matching 10 bases. The CDR3 spans 16 residues. J was trimmed by 2 bases and V by 2 bases; bases with no gene match: 7. Germline-derived CDR1 and CDR2 are SGHRS and YFSETQ. CDR3 coding DNA: TGCGCCAGCAGCTTCGGTCTAGCGGGAGCTCCCTACGAGCAGTACTTC. Translated, it gives CASSFGLAGAPYEQYF.

The chain has TRBV28 and TRBJ2-2; D might be TRBD1 (5 bases). V lost 9 bases to trimming and J lost 4 bases, with 9 bases between them. Germline loops: CDR1 MDHEN, CDR2 SYDVKM. This CDR3 is 12 amino acids long. CDR3 sequence: CASQGFTGELFF. CDR3 bases: TGTGCCAGTCAGGGTTTCACCGGGGAGCTGTTTTTT.

In this sample, this clone turned up once. The gene calls are TRBV7-2 and TRBJ2-1; D gene uncertain. The CDR3 totals 15 residues. Germline CDR1 SGHTA, CDR2 FQGNSA. Trimming removed 5 bases at V and 1 base at J, with 12 bases between. CDR3 nucleotides: TGTGCCAGCAGCCGAACACCGGGTTCCTACAATGAGCAGTTCTTC. Translation gives CASSRTPGSYNEQFF.

This clone was counted only a few times. The rearrangement links TRBV28 to TRBJ2-7; TRBD1 aligns across 12 bases. The CDR3 spans 14 residues. Per the germline V gene, CDR1 is MDHEN and CDR2 is SYDVKM. The junction had 6 bases not matched to a gene; V was cut back by 7 bases and J by 5 bases. The CDR3 DNA is TGTGCCAGCACAAGGGGACAGGGGGCCCACGAGCAGTACTTC. Its protein product is CASTRGQGAHEQYF.

CDR3 DNA: TGCGCCAGCAGATCCGGACTAGCGGGGGAATCGAACACCGGGGAGCTGTTTTTT. Its translation is CASRSGLAGESNTGELFF. The chain recombines TRBV5-1 with TRBJ2-2; 13 bases line up with TRBD2. CDR3 size: 18 residues. V dropped 5 bases and J dropped 0; count of bases not matched to a gene: 7. Looked up from germline, CDR1 is SGHRS and CDR2 is YFSETQ.

The V call is TRBV6-5, the J call TRBJ2-1; 8 bases fit TRBD2. The CDR3 sequence is 13 residues long. The V segment lost 9 bases and the J segment 4 bases; nucleotides outside the gene matches: 5. CDR1 MNHEY and CDR2 SVGAGI come from the germline V gene. The DNA for the CDR3 is TGTGCCAGTCGACTAGCGCTATACAATGAGCAGTTCTTC. Protein: CASRLALYNEQFF.

The genes are TRBV5-8 and TRBJ2-6; D possibly corresponds to TRBD1 (6 bases). Germline assignment: CDR1 SGHTS and CDR2 YDEGEE. Trimming took 5 bases from V and 3 from J, leaving 12 bases between them. The CDR3 runs 15 residues. In DNA form, the CDR3 reads TGTGCCAGCAGAGAAACAGGGTTTGGGGCCAACGTCCTGACTTTC. This encodes CASRETGFGANVLTF.

This clone showed up just once. V and J are TRBV4-1 and TRBJ1-1; 9 nucleotides agree with TRBD1. There are 13 residues in the CDR3. Germline values: CDR1 MGHRA, CDR2 YSYEKL. The trim removed 3 bases at V and 6 bases at J, leaving 2 bases unmatched. In DNA, the CDR3 is TGCGCCAGCAGCCAGGGGACAGGGCCTGAAGCTTTCTTT. It codes for CASSQGTGPEAFF.